These T cell receptor beta chains were read from a single sample in a study of patients and donors after allogeneic stem cell transplantation. Each CDR3 protein gets one entry after TCRdb re-called the RT-PCR reads with MiXCR. The repertoire holds over 130,000 distinct CDR3 sequences, with over 30% as singletons. Sequenced material: blood, either unsorted or a sorted T cell fraction (not recorded which). The receptors stem from a human donor who was either an allogeneic HSCT recipient or a stem cell or donor lymphocyte infusion donor (not recorded which). It is not recorded whose cells these are; they may come from a transplant donor. Both conserved end residues are part of each CDR3. D genes are given only for firm matches. For some rows the clone size is stated as once, few or many, or as a class when expanded; others skip it.

TRBV29-1	TRBJ2-2	few	TRBD1	CSAWTGATGELFF	TGCAGCGCTTGGACAGGGGCCACCGGGGAGCTGTTTTTT
TRBV9	TRBJ2-1	.	TRBD2	CASSSRGGSYNEQFF	TGTGCCAGCAGCTCCCGGGGGGGATCCTACAATGAGCAGTTCTTC
TRBV30	TRBJ2-1	.	.	CAWSRVEQFF	TGTGCCTGGAGTCGGGTCGAGCAGTTCTTC
TRBV20-1	TRBJ1-6	.	.	CSATGEVLSPLHF	TGCAGTGCTACAGGGGAAGTTTTGTCACCCCTCCACTTT
TRBV24-1	TRBJ2-1	.	.	CATSDPDSYNEQFF	TGTGCCACCAGTGACCCTGACAGCTACAATGAGCAGTTCTTC
TRBV6-2/TRBV6-3	TRBJ2-2	.	TRBD2	CASRPGLVTGELFF	TGTGCCAGCAGACCGGGACTAGTCACCGGGGAGCTGTTTTTT
TRBV14	TRBJ1-5	.	.	CASSQEPGEPQHF	TGTGCCAGCAGCCAAGAACCCGGAGAGCCCCAGCATTTT
TRBV12-3/TRBV12-4	TRBJ1-2	.	.	CASSSKTAYGYTF	TGTGCCAGCAGTTCAAAGACGGCCTATGGCTACACCTTC
TRBV7-2	TRBJ1-4	.	TRBD1	CASSLRWNRGLGEKLFF	TGTGCCAGCAGCTTGAGATGGAACAGGGGGCTTGGAGAAAAACTGTTTTTT
TRBV12-3/TRBV12-4	TRBJ2-5	.	TRBD2	CASSKPAGGPVETQYF	TGTGCCAGCAGCAAGCCAGCGGGGGGGCCAGTAGAGACCCAGTACTTC
TRBV20-1	TRBJ1-1	.	TRBD1	CSVRPPGQGTGMNTEAFF	TGCAGTGTTAGGCCCCCGGGACAGGGTACCGGTATGAACACTGAAGCTTTCTTT
TRBV7-2	TRBJ1-6	few	TRBD1	CASSLGGDRENSPLHF	TGTGCCAGCAGCTTAGGAGGGGACAGAGAGAATTCACCCCTCCACTTT
TRBV5-1	TRBJ1-1	.	.	CASSSLNREPNTEAFF	TGCGCCAGCAGCTCCCTCAACAGGGAACCCAACACTGAAGCTTTCTTT
TRBV20-1	TRBJ1-4	few	.	CSAREGALGNEKLFF	TGCAGTGCTAGAGAAGGGGCGCTTGGTAATGAAAAACTGTTTTTT
TRBV29-1	TRBJ1-6	.	TRBD1	CSVRQGRNSPLHF	TGCAGCGTAAGACAGGGACGGAATTCACCCCTCCACTTT
TRBV12-3/TRBV12-4	TRBJ1-2	.	TRBD1	CASSPVPGQGMRYGYTF	TGTGCCAGCAGCCCCGTCCCGGGACAGGGTATGCGGTATGGCTACACCTTC
TRBV29-1	TRBJ1-1	few	TRBD1	CSVEHRDRASAFF	TGCAGCGTTGAACACCGGGACAGGGCGTCGGCTTTCTTT
TRBV20-1	TRBJ1-6	few	TRBD1	CSASGQARYNSPLHF	TGCAGTGCTTCTGGACAGGCGCGCTATAATTCACCCCTCCACTTT
TRBV6-1	TRBJ2-5	.	.	CASSGASETQYF	TGTGCCAGCAGCGGAGCGTCGGAGACCCAGTACTTC
TRBV6-5	TRBJ1-1	.	.	CASSTGIGDTEAFF	TGTGCCAGCAGTACAGGGATAGGGGACACTGAAGCTTTCTTT
TRBV7-8	TRBJ1-1	few	.	CASSLGVFTEAFF	TGTGCCAGCAGCTTAGGGGTATTCACTGAAGCTTTCTTT
TRBV19	TRBJ1-2	once	TRBD1	CASSSGQGAIYGYTF	TGTGCCAGTAGTTCCGGACAGGGGGCAATCTATGGCTACACCTTC
TRBV3-1	TRBJ2-2	.	.	CASSRVGLNTGELFF	TGTGCCAGCAGCCGCGTGGGTCTGAACACCGGGGAGCTGTTTTTT